This TCR beta chain originates from a study of CD8 T cells in ankylosing spondylitis. Whole-study findings and limits: Characteristic, it appeared, of ankylosing spondylitis blood was a TCR beta motif of eight or nine highly homologous variants.

Each TCR beta library was made by quantitative 5'-RACE that incorporated molecular barcodes. Using its own MiXCR run on the 5' RACE reads, TCRdb lists one record per CDR3 protein. This table has more than 400,000 distinct CDR3 sequences, roughly 5.3% appearing once. V was shortened by 0 bases and J by 1 base, with 14 bases between the two germline ends. This CDR3 has 16 residues. Germline assignment: CDR1 SGHRS and CDR2 YFSETQ. In this sample, this clonotype turned up many times. Its antigen is currently unknown. The source of this sequence is a male donor with ankylosing spondylitis. The chain links TRBV5-1 to TRBJ2-7; maybe TRBD2 (5 bases). Sample: blood, either unsorted or a sorted T cell fraction (not recorded which). This chain's CDR3 is CASSLVSSPPSYEQYF. The CDR3 region has the DNA TGCGCCAGCAGCTTGGTCTCTAGCCCTCCGTCCTACGAGCAGTACTTC.